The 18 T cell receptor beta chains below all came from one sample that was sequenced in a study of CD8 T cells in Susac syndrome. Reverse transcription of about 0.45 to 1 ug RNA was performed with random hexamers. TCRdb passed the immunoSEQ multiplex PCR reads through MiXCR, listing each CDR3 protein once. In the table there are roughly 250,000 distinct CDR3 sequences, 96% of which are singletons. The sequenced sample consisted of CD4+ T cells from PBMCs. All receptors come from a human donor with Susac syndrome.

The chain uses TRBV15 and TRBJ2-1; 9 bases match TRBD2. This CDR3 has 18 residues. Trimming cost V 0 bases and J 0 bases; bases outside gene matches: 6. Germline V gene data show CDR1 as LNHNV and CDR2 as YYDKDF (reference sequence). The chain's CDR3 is CATSRDSVAGASYNEQFF. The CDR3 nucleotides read TGTGCCACCAGCAGAGATTCGGTAGCGGGAGCCTCCTACAATGAGCAGTTCTTC.

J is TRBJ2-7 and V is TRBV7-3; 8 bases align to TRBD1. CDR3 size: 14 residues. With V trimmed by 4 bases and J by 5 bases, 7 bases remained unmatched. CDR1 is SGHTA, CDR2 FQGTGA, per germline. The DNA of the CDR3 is TGTGCCAGCAGCTCCGTCTCAGGGGGCCACGAGCAGTACTTC. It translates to CASSSVSGGHEQYF.

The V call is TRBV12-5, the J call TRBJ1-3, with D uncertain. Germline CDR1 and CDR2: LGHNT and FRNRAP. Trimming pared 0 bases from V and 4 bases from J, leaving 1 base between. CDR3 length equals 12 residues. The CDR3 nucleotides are TGTGCTAGTGGTTTGGTGGGAAACACCATATATTTT. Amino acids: CASGLVGNTIYF.

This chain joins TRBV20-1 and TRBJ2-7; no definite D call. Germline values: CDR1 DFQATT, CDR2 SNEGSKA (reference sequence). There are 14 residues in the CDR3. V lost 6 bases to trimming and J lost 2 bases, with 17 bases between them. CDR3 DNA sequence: TGCAGTGCCGCCCCCTTGGAAGGGACCTACGAGCAGTACTTC. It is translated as CSAAPLEGTYEQYF.

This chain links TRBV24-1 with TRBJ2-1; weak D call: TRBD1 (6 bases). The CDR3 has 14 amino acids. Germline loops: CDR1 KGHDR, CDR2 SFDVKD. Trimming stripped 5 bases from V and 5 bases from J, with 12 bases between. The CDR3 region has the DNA TGTGCCACCAGTGTCCGGGACAACAACAATGAGCAGTTCTTC. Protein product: CATSVRDNNNEQFF.

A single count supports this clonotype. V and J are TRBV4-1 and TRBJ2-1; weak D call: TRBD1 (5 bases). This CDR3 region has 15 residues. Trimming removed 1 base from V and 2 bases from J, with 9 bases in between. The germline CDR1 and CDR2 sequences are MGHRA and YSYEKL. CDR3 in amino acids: CASSQGVRAYNEQFF. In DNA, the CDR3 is TGCGCCAGCAGCCAAGGAGTCAGGGCCTACAATGAGCAGTTCTTC.

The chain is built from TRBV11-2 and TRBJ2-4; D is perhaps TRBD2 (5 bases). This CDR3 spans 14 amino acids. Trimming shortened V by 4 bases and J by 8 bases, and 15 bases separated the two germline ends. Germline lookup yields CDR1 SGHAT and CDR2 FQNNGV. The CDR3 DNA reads TGTGCCAGCAGCTCATCCCTAGCCTTGGACATTCAGTACTTC. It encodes CASSSSLALDIQYF.

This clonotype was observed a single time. The CDR3 DNA follows: TGTGCCAGCAGTTCTACCGGATACTATGGCTACACCTTC. The encoded protein is CASSSTGYYGYTF. The chain has TRBV28 and TRBJ1-2; D gene ambiguous. Germline values: CDR1 MDHEN, CDR2 SYDVKM. The CDR3 consists of 13 residues. V dropped 4 bases and J dropped 3 bases, with 9 bases sitting between them.

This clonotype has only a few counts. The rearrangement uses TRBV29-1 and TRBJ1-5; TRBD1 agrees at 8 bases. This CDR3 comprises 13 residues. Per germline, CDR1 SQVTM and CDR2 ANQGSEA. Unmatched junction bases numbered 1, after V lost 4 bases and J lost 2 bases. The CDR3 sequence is CSVGQGRNQPQHF. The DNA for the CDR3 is TGCAGCGTTGGACAGGGGCGCAATCAGCCCCAGCATTTT.

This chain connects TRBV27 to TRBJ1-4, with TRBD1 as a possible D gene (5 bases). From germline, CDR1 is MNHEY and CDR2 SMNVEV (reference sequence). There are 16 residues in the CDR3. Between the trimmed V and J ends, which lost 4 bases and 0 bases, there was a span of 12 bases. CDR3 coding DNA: TGTGCCAGCAGTTCCCACAGGACCGCAACTAATGAAAAACTGTTTTTT. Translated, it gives CASSSHRTATNEKLFF.

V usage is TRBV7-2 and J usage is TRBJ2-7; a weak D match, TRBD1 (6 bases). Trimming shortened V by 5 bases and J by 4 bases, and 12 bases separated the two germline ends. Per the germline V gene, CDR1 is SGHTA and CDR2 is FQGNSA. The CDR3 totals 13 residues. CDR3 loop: CASSIRQVYEQYF. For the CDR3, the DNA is TGTGCCAGCAGCATTCGACAGGTTTACGAGCAGTACTTC. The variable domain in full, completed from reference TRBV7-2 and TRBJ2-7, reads GAGVSQSPSNKVTEKGKDVELRCDPISGHTALYWYRQSLGQGLEFLIYFQGNSAPDKSGLPSDRFSAERTGGSVSTLTIQRTQQEDSAVYLCASSIRQVYEQYFGPGTRLTVT.

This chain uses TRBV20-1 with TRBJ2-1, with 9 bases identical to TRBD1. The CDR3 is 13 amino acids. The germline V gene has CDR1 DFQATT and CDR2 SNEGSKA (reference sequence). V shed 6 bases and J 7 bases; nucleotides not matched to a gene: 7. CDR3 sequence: CSAPPGTGNEQFF. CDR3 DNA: TGCAGTGCCCCGCCCGGGACAGGGAATGAGCAGTTCTTC.

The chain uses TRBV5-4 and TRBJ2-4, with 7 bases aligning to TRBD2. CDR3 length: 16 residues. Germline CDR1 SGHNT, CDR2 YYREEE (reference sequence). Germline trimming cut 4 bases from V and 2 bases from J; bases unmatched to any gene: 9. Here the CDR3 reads CASSAGTILPKNIQYF. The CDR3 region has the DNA TGTGCCAGCAGCGCTGGGACTATTCTACCCAAAAACATTCAGTACTTC.

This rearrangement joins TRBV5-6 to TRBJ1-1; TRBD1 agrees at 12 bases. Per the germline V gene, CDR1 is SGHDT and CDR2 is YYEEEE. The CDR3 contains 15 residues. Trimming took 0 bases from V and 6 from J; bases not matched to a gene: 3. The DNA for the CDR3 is TGTGCCAGCAGCTTGGGGGGACAGGGGGCGGCTGAAGCTTTCTTT. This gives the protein CASSLGGQGAAEAFF.

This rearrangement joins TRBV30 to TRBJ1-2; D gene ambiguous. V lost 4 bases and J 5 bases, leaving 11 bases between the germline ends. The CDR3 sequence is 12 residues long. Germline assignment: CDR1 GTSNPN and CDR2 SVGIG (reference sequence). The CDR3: CAWIRSRYGYTF. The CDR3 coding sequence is TGTGCCTGGATCCGGTCACGGTATGGCTACACCTTC.

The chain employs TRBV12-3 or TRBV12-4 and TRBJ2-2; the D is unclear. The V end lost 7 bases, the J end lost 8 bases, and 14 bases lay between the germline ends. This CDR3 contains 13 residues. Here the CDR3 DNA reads TGTGCCAGCACCTCACATGCGTTTGGGGAGCTGTTTTTT. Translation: CASTSHAFGELFF.

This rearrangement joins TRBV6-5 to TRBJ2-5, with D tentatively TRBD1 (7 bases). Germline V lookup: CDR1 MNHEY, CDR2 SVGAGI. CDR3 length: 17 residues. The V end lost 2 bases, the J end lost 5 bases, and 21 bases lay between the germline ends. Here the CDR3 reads CASSYLLWTGGGETQYF. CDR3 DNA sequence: TGTGCCAGCAGTTACCTACTATGGACAGGAGGGGGGGAGACCCAGTACTTC.

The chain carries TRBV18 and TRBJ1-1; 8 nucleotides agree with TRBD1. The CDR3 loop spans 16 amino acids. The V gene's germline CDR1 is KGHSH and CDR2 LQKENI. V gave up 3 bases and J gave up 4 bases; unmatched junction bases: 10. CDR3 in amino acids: CASSPRTGLAGTEAFF. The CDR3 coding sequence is TGTGCCAGCTCACCCCGGACAGGGCTGGCCGGCACTGAAGCTTTCTTT.